This T cell receptor (beta chain) was retrieved from a study of metastatic and nonmetastatic thyroid tumors. At the level of the study: The comparison covered peripheral blood and tumor or nodule tissue in malignant and benign thyroid patients. Study results and limitations: Malignant thyroid tumors reportedly had TCR beta diversity that was significantly higher than in benign nodules, in blood and tumor.

All patients were untreated before thyroid surgery. Authors' methods: Clinicopathological groups differed in CDR3, with these differences serving to build a distant-metastasis classifier for papillary thyroid cancer. TCRdb re-called the PCR reads via MiXCR. TCRdb's processing, not the authors', yielded these V and J calls. Of roughly 38,000 clones detected, roughly 12% appear once; the ten largest clones hold about 9%. V gave up 5 bases and J gave up 8 bases; unmatched junction bases: 11. The CDR3 contains 14 residues. Germline V gives CDR1 LNHDA, CDR2 SQIVND (reference sequence). This clone was seen many times. Antigen unknown.

This chain uses TRBV19 with TRBJ1-1; 7 nucleotides match TRBD1. The TCR was taken from a male donor with papillary thyroid cancer or a benign thyroid nodule (not recorded which). Some clones in this sample may be carry-over from other donors' samples. Sequencing input: blood. CDR3 nucleotides: TGTGCCAGTAGTGAAACAGGGGTGGATCCCGAAGCTTTCTTT. Its translation: CASSETGVDPEAFF.